Listed below are T cell receptor beta chains from one sample, sequenced in a study of shared clonotypes between healthy human individuals. Clones were sequenced by immunoSEQ multiplex PCR, and TCRdb holds only the in-frame ones, with some missing. The sample shows 450,000 to 500,000 clones, around 73% of them seen only once. The sample comprised PBMCs. These receptors were collected from a woman aged 40 to 49 in good health. Some clones in this sample may be carry-over from other donors' samples. Both conserved end residues are part of each CDR3.

TRBJ1-1	TRBV18	CASSLQTGGIVNTEAFF
TRBJ1-4	TRBV7-9	CASSPGQSRTNEKLFF
TRBJ2-7	TRBV6-6	CASRVSGGSYEQYF
TRBJ2-5	TRBV2	CASSGTSGRRETQYF
TRBJ1-1	TRBV28	CASRLQGAEAFF
TRBJ2-5	TRBV5-6	CASSWDRGLQTQYF
TRBJ2-7	TRBV5-4	CASSLGGRDREQYF
TRBJ1-1	TRBV11-2	CASSSHRGGTEAFF
TRBJ2-7	TRBV27	CASSPPVQGGGYEQYF
TRBJ1-1	TRBV7-8	CASSLAGGSREAFF
TRBJ2-1	TRBV30	CACRTSGYNEQFF
TRBJ1-6	TRBV23-1	CASSHHLQDITNSPLHF
TRBJ2-7	TRBV9	CASSGSSTSGSSYEQYF
TRBJ2-2	TRBV28	CAVQRGDTGELFF
TRBJ2-1	TRBV7-9	CASSPPSGTSYNEQFF
TRBJ2-1	TRBV5-1	CASSFENVYNEQFF
TRBJ1-1	TRBV5-1	CASSLALDTWNTEAFF
TRBJ2-7	TRBV5-5	CASSLSLGPYEQYF
TRBJ2-1	TRBV7-2	CASSWTSGNEQFF
TRBJ2-2	TRBV27	CASYDYTGELFF
TRBJ1-2	TRBV28	CASSSPLGTGANYGYTF
TRBJ2-4	TRBV6-5	CASSRGGENIQYF
TRBJ1-2	TRBV5-1	CASSSTVSTGSGYTF
TRBJ1-2	TRBV27	CGPGGADNYGYTF
TRBJ2-5	TRBV4-2	CASSPGVAGTQETQYF
TRBJ2-5	TRBV7-1	CASSFAGEETQYF
TRBJ2-4	TRBV27	CASSKGLAGNIQYF
TRBJ1-2	TRBV5-1	CASSLDGGYGYTF
TRBJ2-7	TRBV9	CASRGAPYEQYF
TRBJ2-1	TRBV7-8	CASTRGLAFGEQFF
TRBJ2-6	TRBV15	CATNPRGSGANVLTF
TRBJ2-7	TRBV7-6	CASSLVGGTSGTYEQYF
TRBJ2-1	TRBV11-3	CASSEGLADYNEQFF
TRBJ1-4	TRBV27	CASSPTRRSPEKLFF
TRBJ1-4	TRBV6-5	CASRGNEKLFF
TRBJ2-3	TRBV7-7	CASSHGGPGTDTQYF
TRBJ2-1	TRBV4-3	CASSQDLRDEQFF
TRBJ2-2	TRBV5-1	CASSSGSGAGELFF
TRBJ2-7	TRBV4-2	CASSQPGGQGAYEQYF
TRBJ2-7	TRBV6-5	CASSYSRQGPSYEQYF
TRBJ1-1	TRBV7-9	CASTQGQRKEAFF
TRBJ1-1	TRBV9	CASSVSLDRGHTEAFF
TRBJ2-6	TRBV5-4	CASSQEGSGANVLTF